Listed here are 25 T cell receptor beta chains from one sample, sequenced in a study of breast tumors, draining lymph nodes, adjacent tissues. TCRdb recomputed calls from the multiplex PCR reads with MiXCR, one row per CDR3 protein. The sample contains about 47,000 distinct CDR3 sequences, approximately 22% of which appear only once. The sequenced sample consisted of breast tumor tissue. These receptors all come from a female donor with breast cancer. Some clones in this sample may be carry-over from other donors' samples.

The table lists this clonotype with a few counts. DNA of the CDR3: TGTGCCAGCAGCGAACTCAGGGACTACAATGAGCAGTTCTTC. It yields the protein CASSELRDYNEQFF. The chain has TRBV5-6 and TRBJ2-1; TRBD1 might be the D (5 bases). The V end lost 4 bases, the J end lost 3 bases, and 11 bases lay between the germline ends. The length of the CDR3 is 14 residues. Germline loops: CDR1 SGHDT, CDR2 YYEEEE.

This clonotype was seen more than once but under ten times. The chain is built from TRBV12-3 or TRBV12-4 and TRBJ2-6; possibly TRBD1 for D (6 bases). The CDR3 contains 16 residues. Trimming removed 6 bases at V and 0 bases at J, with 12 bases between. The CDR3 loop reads CASRADSASGANVLTF. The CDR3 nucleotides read TGTGCCAGCAGAGCGGACAGCGCCTCTGGGGCCAACGTCCTGACTTTC.

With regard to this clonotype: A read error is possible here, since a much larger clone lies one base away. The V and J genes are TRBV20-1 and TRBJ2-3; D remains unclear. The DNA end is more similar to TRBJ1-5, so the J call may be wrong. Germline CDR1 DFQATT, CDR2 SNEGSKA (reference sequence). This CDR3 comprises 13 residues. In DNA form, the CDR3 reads TGCAGTGCTCCCCGAGGTAGCGTGGATACGCAGCATTTT. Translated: CSAPRGSVDTQHF.

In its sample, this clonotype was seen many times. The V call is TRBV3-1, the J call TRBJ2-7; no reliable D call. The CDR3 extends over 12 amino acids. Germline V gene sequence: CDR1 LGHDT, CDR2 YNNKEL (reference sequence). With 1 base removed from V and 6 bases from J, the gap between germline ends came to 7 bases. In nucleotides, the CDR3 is TGTGCCAGCAGCCAAGCGATTGGCGAGCAGTACTTC. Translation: CASSQAIGEQYF.

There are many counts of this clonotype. The CDR3 DNA follows: TGTGCCAGCAGTCCCCAGGGACTTCCCTCGGAGACCCAGTACTTC. It translates to CASSPQGLPSETQYF. This chain connects TRBV25-1 to TRBJ2-5; TRBD2 might be the D (6 bases). The length of the CDR3 is 15 residues. The ends were cut back, 5 bases at V and 5 bases at J, with 18 bases in the middle. Germline V lookup: CDR1 MGHDK, CDR2 SYGVNS.

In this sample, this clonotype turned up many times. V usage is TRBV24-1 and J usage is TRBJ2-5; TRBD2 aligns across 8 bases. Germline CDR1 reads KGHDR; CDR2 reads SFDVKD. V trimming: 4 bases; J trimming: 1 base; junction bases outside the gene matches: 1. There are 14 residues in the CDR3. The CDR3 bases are TGTGCCACCAGTGACGGGACTAGCCAAGAGACCCAGTACTTC. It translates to CATSDGTSQETQYF.

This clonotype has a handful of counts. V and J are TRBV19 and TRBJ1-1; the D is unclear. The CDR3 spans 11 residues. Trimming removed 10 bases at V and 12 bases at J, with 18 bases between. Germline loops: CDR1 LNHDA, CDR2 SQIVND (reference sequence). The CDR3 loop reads CATGVGLIPFF. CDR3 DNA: TGTGCCACCGGCGTGGGTTTGATACCTTTCTTT.

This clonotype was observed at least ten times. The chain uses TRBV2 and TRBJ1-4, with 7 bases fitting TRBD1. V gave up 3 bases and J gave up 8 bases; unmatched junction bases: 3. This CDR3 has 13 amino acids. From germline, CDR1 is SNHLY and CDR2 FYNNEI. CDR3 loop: CASSEQTGEKLFF. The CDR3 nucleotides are TGTGCCAGCAGTGAGCAGACAGGGGAAAAACTGTTTTTT.

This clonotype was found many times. CDR3 residues: CASSYSMGNYGYTF. CDR3 sequence (DNA): TGTGCCAGCAGTTACTCGATGGGGAACTATGGCTACACCTTC. J is TRBJ1-2 and V is TRBV6-5; D is uncertain. Trimming stripped 0 bases from V and 2 bases from J, with 7 bases between. The CDR3 length is 14 residues. Germline V gene lookup returns CDR1 MNHEY and CDR2 SVGAGI.

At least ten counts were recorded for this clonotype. CDR3 nucleotide sequence: TGTGCCAGCAGTAACAGGGATCGCTATGGCTACACCTTC. This encodes CASSNRDRYGYTF. The chain carries TRBV12-3 or TRBV12-4 and TRBJ1-2; a possible D gene is TRBD1 (6 bases). The ends were cut back, 5 bases at V and 4 bases at J, with 11 bases in the middle. The CDR3 extends over 13 amino acids.

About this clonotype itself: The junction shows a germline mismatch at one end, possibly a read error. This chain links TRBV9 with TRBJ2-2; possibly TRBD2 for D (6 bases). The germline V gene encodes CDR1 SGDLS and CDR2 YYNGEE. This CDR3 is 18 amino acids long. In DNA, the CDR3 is TGTGCCAGCAGCCACAATCGCCCGGCAGGGCTGAGCACCGGGGGGCTGTTTTTT. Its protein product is CASSHNRPAGLSTGGLFF. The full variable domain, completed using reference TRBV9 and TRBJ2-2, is DSGVTQTPKHLITATGQRVTLRCSPRSGDLSVYWYQQSLDQGLQFLIQYYNGEERAKGNILERFSAQQFPDLHSELNLSSLELGDSALYFCASSHNRPAGLSTGGLFFGEGSRLTVL.

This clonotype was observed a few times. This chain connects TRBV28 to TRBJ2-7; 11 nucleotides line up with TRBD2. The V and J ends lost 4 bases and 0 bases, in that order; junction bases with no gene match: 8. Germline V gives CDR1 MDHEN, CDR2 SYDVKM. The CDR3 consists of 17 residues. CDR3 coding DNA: TGTGCCAGCAGTTCTCGGACTAGCGGGTATTACTCCTACGAGCAGTACTTC. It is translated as CASSSRTSGYYSYEQYF.

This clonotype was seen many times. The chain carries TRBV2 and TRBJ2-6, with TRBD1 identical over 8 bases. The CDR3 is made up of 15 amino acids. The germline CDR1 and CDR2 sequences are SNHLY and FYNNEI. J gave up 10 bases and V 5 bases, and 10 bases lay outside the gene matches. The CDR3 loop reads CASSHRDRRPNVLTF. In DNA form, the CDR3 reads TGTGCCAGCAGTCACCGGGACAGGAGGCCGAACGTCCTGACTTTC.

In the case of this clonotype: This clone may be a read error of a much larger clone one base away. Here the CDR3 reads CASSAGERTQETQYF. The DNA of the CDR3 is TGTGCCAGCAGCGCAGGGGAGCGGACTCAAGAGACCCAGTACTTC. The chain is built from TRBV9 and TRBJ2-5, with TRBD1 as a possible D gene (6 bases). The germline V and J ends were trimmed by 3 bases and 2 bases, with 14 bases remaining between them. There are 15 residues in the CDR3. In germline, CDR1 is SGDLS, CDR2 YYNGEE.

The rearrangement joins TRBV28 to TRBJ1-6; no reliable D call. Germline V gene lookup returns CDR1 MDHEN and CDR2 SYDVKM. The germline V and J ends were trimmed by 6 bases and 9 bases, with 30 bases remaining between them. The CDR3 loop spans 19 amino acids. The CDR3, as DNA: TGTGCCAGCAGCTCCGTGGAGGGAATTAAAAACTGGATTATTTCACCCCTCCACTTT. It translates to CASSSVEGIKNWIISPLHF.

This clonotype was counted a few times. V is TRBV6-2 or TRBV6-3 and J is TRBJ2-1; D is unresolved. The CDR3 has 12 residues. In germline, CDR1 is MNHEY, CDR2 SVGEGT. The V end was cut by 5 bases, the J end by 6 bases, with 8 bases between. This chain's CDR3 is CASSATVNEQFF. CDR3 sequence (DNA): TGTGCCAGCAGTGCAACAGTCAATGAGCAGTTCTTC.

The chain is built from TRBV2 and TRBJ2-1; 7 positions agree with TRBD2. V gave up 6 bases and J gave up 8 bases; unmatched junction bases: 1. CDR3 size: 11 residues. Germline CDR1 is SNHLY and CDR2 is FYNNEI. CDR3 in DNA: TGTGCCAGCAGCGGACTAGATGAGCAGTTCTTC. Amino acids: CASSGLDEQFF.

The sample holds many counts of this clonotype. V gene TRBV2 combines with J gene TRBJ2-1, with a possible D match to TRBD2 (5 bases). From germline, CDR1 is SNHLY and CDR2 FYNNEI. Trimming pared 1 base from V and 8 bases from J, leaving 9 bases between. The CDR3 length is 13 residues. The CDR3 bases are TGTGCCAGCAGTGAAGGGGCTAGCTATGAGCAGTTCTTC. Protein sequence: CASSEGASYEQFF.

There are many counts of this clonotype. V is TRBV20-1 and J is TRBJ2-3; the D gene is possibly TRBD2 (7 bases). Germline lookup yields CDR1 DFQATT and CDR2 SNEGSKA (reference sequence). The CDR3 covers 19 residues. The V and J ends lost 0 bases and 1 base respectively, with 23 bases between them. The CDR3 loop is CSARDIGPRRGRGTDTQYF. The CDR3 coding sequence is TGCAGTGCTAGAGATATTGGGCCTCGTAGGGGGAGGGGCACAGATACGCAGTATTTT.

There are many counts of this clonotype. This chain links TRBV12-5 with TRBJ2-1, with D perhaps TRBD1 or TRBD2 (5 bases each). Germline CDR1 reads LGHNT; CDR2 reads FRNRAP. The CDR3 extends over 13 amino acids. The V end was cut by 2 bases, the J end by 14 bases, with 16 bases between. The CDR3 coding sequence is TGTGCTAGTGGTTTGTCTTCGGGGCCCAGGAAGTTCTTC. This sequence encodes CASGLSSGPRKFF.

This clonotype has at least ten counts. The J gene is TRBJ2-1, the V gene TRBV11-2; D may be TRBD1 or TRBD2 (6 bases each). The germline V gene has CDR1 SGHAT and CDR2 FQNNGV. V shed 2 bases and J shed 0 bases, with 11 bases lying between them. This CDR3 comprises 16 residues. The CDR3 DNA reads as TGTGCCAGCAGCTTAAGGGAGGACAGCTCCTACAATGAGCAGTTCTTC. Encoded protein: CASSLREDSSYNEQFF.

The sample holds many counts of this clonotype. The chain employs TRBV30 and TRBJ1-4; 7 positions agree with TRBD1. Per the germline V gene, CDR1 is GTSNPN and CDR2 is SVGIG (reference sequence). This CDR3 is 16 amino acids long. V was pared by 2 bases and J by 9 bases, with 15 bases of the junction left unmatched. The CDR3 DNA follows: TGTGCCTGGAGTCCCCCAGGGGGGCAGGGCGCGAAAAAACTGTTTTTT. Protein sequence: CAWSPPGGQGAKKLFF.

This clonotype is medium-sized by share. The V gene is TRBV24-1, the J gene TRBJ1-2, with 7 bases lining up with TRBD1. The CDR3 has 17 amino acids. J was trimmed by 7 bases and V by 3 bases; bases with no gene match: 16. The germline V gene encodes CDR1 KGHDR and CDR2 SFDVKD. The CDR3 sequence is CATSDGPGGTTIGGYTF. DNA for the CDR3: TGTGCCACCAGTGATGGGCCAGGGGGGACAACCATAGGTGGCTACACCTTC.

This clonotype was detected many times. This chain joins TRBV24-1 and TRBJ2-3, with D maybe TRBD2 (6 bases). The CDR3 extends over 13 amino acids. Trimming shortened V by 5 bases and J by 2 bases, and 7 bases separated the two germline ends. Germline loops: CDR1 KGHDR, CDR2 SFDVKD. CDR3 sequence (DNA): TGTGCCACCAGTGGGGGGGTCACAGATACGCAGTATTTT. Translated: CATSGGVTDTQYF.

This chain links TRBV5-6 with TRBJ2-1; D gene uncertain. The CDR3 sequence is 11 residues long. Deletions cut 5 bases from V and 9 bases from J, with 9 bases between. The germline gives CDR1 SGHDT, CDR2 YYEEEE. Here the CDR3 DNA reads TGTGCCAGCAGAGCCATGGGTGAGCAGTTCTTC. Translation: CASRAMGEQFF.